One and the same sample provided the 8 T cell receptor beta chains below, sequenced in a study of PD-L1 blockade in urothelial cancer (dated 2017 in TCRdb). Reading the label with the study, this specimen's time point is: pretreatment peripheral blood. The method behind the library was the immunoSEQ multiplex PCR assay. As stored in TCRdb, this immuneACCESS dataset retains in-frame rearrangements with V and J assigned. A fraction of the clones does not appear; measured against another copy, unresolved V genes explain less than half of the discrepancy, and the remainder lacks a known reason. The sample includes around 100,000 clones, with more than 75% observed a single time. 1.5% to 2.5% of the sample belongs to the ten largest clones. Here the sequenced sample was PBMCs, taken around atezolizumab (anti-PD-L1) treatment. The receptors derive from a man between 60 and 75 years old with urothelial cancer.

This chain joins TRBV19 and TRBJ1-2; D not certain. Trimming shortened V by 3 bases and J by 0 bases, and 14 bases separated the two germline ends. Germline V gene lookup returns CDR1 LNHDA and CDR2 SQIVND (reference sequence). The CDR3 extends over 16 amino acids. CDR3 DNA sequence: TGTGCCAGTAGTATCAATGGAGGAACAACTAACTATGGCTACACCTTC. Protein sequence: CASSINGGTTNYGYTF.

This chain connects TRBV7-2 to TRBJ2-5, with a weak D call TRBD1 (6 bases). The CDR3 loop spans 14 amino acids. Germline-derived CDR1 and CDR2 are SGHTA and FQGNSA. V was clipped by 4 bases and J by 2 bases, with 11 bases between them. The CDR3 region is CASSSWTVQETQYF. The CDR3 bases are TGTGCCAGCAGCTCATGGACAGTGCAAGAGACCCAGTACTTC.

The chain employs TRBV5-1 and TRBJ1-5, with TRBD1 as a possible D gene (5 bases). Germline CDR1 reads SGHRS; CDR2 reads YFSETQ. The CDR3 is 16 residues long. The V end lost 0 bases, the J end lost 0 bases, and 10 bases lay between the germline ends. The CDR3 spells CASSLGVRDSNQPQHF. For the CDR3, the DNA is TGCGCCAGCAGCTTGGGGGTCAGGGATAGCAATCAGCCCCAGCATTTT.

The chain employs TRBV27 and TRBJ2-3; a possible D gene is TRBD1 (5 bases). CDR1 is MNHEY and CDR2 is SMNVEV in the germline V gene (reference sequence). V lost 1 base, J lost 5 bases, and 13 bases lay in between. The CDR3 has 15 amino acids. The CDR3 region has the DNA TGTGCCAGCAGTTTATGGTCCTTCCAGGGAGATACGCAGTATTTT. This translates into CASSLWSFQGDTQYF.

The DNA of the CDR3 is TGTGCCAGCAGCCCGGACAGGGGGTGGGAGACCCAGTACTTC. Translation: CASSPDRGWETQYF. This chain links TRBV11-2 with TRBJ2-5, with 10 bases aligning to TRBD1. This CDR3 spans 14 amino acids. Losses at the gene ends were 5 bases for V and 5 bases for J; bases not matched to a gene: 5. Germline V gene data show CDR1 as SGHAT and CDR2 as FQNNGV.

V is TRBV14 and J is TRBJ1-2, with D perhaps matching TRBD1 (6 bases). With 1 base removed from V and 2 bases from J, the gap between germline ends came to 11 bases. This CDR3 has 15 amino acids. Per germline, CDR1 SGHDN and CDR2 FVKESK. CDR3 protein: CASSQGLGANYGYTF. The DNA of the CDR3 is TGTGCCAGCAGCCAAGGTCTGGGGGCAAACTATGGCTACACCTTC.

This clone was observed a handful of times. V gene TRBV11-1 combines with J gene TRBJ1-1; 7 bases match TRBD1. Germline lookup yields CDR1 SGHAT and CDR2 FQDESV (reference sequence). The CDR3 is 13 residues long. The V gene end was trimmed by 3 bases and the J gene end by 7 bases; junction bases not matched to a gene: 5. The CDR3 region has the DNA TGTGCCAGCAGCTTCTCCAGACAGGGTGAAGCTTTCTTT. This encodes CASSFSRQGEAFF.

The CDR3 is CASSGQGRGSNQPQHF. The CDR3 DNA reads as TGTGCCAGCAGTGGACAGGGTAGGGGTAGCAATCAGCCCCAGCATTTT. The rearrangement links TRBV2 to TRBJ1-5, with TRBD1 matching 7 bases. Germline V CDR1 and CDR2: SNHLY, FYNNEI. Germline trimming cut 4 bases from V and 0 bases from J; bases unmatched to any gene: 6. The CDR3 runs to 16 residues.